This passage covers 20 T cell receptor beta chains from one sample sequenced in a study of blood T cells in healthy people across ages. Using a J-beta primer mix together with a sample-barcoded 5' primer, a second PCR was run for roughly 6 to 11 cycles. TCRdb called the 5' RACE reads again in MiXCR, with one record for every CDR3 protein. The sample lists around 1.5 million distinct CDR3 sequences; 34% were seen once. The sequenced sample was blood. These TCRs come from a woman between 25 and 40 years old in good health.

This chain links TRBV9 with TRBJ1-6; no firm D call. The CDR3 covers 19 residues. Germline CDR1 is SGDLS and CDR2 is YYNGEE. V was pared by 4 bases and J by 0 bases, with 20 bases between. The CDR3 loop is CASSPFFFSRSSYNSPLHF. CDR3 bases: TGTGCCAGCAGCCCCTTTTTTTTTTCGAGGAGCTCCTATAATTCACCCCTCCACTTT.

The chain uses TRBV5-1 and TRBJ2-7, with 10 bases fitting TRBD1. The CDR3 runs to 15 residues. The V gene end was trimmed by 1 base and the J gene end by 3 bases; junction bases not matched to a gene: 4. From germline, CDR1 is SGHRS and CDR2 YFSETQ. The CDR3 sequence is CASSLRGTGDYEQYF. CDR3 in DNA: TGCGCCAGCAGCTTGAGGGGGACAGGGGACTACGAGCAGTACTTC. Full variable domain (outside the CDR3, taken from reference TRBV5-1 and TRBJ2-7): KAGVTQTPRYLIKTRGQQVTLSCSPISGHRSVSWYQQTPGQGLQFLFEYFSETQRNKGNFPGRFSGRQFSNSRSEMNVSTLELGDSALYLCASSLRGTGDYEQYFGPGTRLTVT.

At least ten counts were recorded for this clonotype. The chain is built from TRBV29-1 and TRBJ1-1; D might be TRBD1 (5 bases). Per germline, CDR1 SQVTM and CDR2 ANQGSEA. This CDR3 comprises 14 residues. V was cut by 7 bases and J by 4 bases, with 19 bases left in between. In DNA, the CDR3 is TGCAGCGCCCGGGGCGCCCTCGACGGCACTGAAGCTTTCTTT. It is translated as CSARGALDGTEAFF.

The chain employs TRBV29-1 and TRBJ1-1; D unclear. Germline lookup yields CDR1 SQVTM and CDR2 ANQGSEA. V lost 1 base and J lost 5, with 14 bases in between. This CDR3 spans 14 amino acids. The CDR3, as DNA: TGCAGCGTTGAAGTTTTGGACGGCCGGACTGAAGCTTTCTTT. Protein sequence: CSVEVLDGRTEAFF.

This clonotype showed up just a few times. The chain combines TRBV5-1 with TRBJ2-1, with TRBD2 identical over 10 bases. The V gene's germline CDR1 is SGHRS and CDR2 YFSETQ. J lost 8 bases, V lost 4 bases, and 9 bases had no gene match. The CDR3 sequence is 15 residues long. CDR3 residues: CASSRASGRAHEQFF. CDR3 in DNA: TGCGCCAGCAGCCGGGCAAGCGGGAGGGCCCATGAGCAGTTCTTC. Combining the CDR3 with reference TRBV5-1 and TRBJ2-1 gives the whole variable domain KAGVTQTPRYLIKTRGQQVTLSCSPISGHRSVSWYQQTPGQGLQFLFEYFSETQRNKGNFPGRFSGRQFSNSRSEMNVSTLELGDSALYLCASSRASGRAHEQFFGPGTRLTVL.

This clonotype was seen a few times. The chain has TRBV7-9 and TRBJ1-1, with 7 bases identical to TRBD1. Trimming removed 6 bases from V and 1 base from J; junction bases left unmatched: 11. Germline-derived CDR1 and CDR2 are SEHNR and FQNEAQ (reference sequence). The CDR3 loop spans 16 amino acids. In nucleotides, the CDR3 is TGTGCCAGCAGTACGGGACAGATTCTACCGAACACTGAAGCTTTCTTT. Translation: CASSTGQILPNTEAFF.

The chain employs TRBV7-3 and TRBJ1-2; D unresolved. CDR1 SGHTA and CDR2 FQGTGA come from the germline V gene. The V gene lost 1 base and the J gene lost 2 bases, with 11 bases spanning the gap. CDR3 length: 15 amino acids. The CDR3 reads CASSLIIVGNYGYTF. CDR3 in DNA: TGTGCCAGCAGCTTAATAATCGTGGGGAACTATGGCTACACCTTC. Full variable domain (missing parts from reference TRBV7-3 and TRBJ1-2): GAGVSQTPSNKVTEKGKYVELRCDPISGHTALYWYRQSLGQGPEFLIYFQGTGAADDSGLPNDRFFAVRPEGSVSTLKIQRTERGDSAVYLCASSLIIVGNYGYTFGSGTRLTVV.

The rearrangement uses TRBV10-3 and TRBJ1-4; D is uncertain. The CDR3 covers 14 residues. The V and J ends lost 2 bases and 8 bases respectively, with 12 bases between them. The germline V gene encodes CDR1 ENHRY and CDR2 SYGVKD. CDR3 coding DNA: TGTGCCATCAGTGAGGTGAAGGGTGGCGAAAAACTGTTTTTT. It is translated as CAISEVKGGEKLFF.

The V call is TRBV12-3 or TRBV12-4, the J call TRBJ2-1; D may be TRBD2 (5 bases). Trimming stripped 3 bases from V and 6 bases from J, with 18 bases between. CDR3 length equals 16 residues. The CDR3 sequence is CASSFSGGSQSNEQFF. CDR3 sequence (DNA): TGTGCCAGCAGTTTTTCAGGTGGGAGCCAAAGCAATGAGCAGTTCTTC.

This clonotype was counted many times. The chain carries TRBV7-9 and TRBJ2-1; the match to TRBD2 covers 14 bases. Germline CDR1 SEHNR, CDR2 FQNEAQ (reference sequence). The CDR3 spans 19 residues. V was clipped by 5 bases and J by 1 base; unmatched bases: 10. The CDR3 sequence is CASSGPGLAGDDSYNEQFF. CDR3 bases: TGTGCCAGCAGCGGGCCGGGACTAGCGGGGGACGATTCCTACAATGAGCAGTTCTTC.

This chain links TRBV27 with TRBJ2-7; possible D gene TRBD1, 5 bases. Per germline, CDR1 MNHEY and CDR2 SMNVEV (reference sequence). The CDR3 sequence is 15 residues long. V was clipped by 5 bases and J by 0 bases, with 14 bases between them. The CDR3, as DNA: TGTGCCAGCAGTCAGAGGACACAGAGCTCCTACGAGCAGTACTTC. Translating gives CASSQRTQSSYEQYF.

This clonotype has only a few counts. The rearrangement joins TRBV7-9 to TRBJ2-3; D is undetermined. Germline V gene lookup returns CDR1 SEHNR and CDR2 FQNEAQ (reference sequence). Trimming removed 6 bases at V and 3 bases at J, with 4 bases between. The CDR3 has 11 amino acids. The CDR3: CASRPTDTQYF. The CDR3 region has the DNA TGTGCCAGCAGGCCGACAGATACGCAGTATTTT.

The V call is TRBV2, the J call TRBJ2-7, with 7 bases matching TRBD2. The CDR3 runs to 12 residues. Germline V gives CDR1 SNHLY, CDR2 FYNNEI. Losses at the gene ends were 8 bases for V and 4 bases for J; bases not matched to a gene: 5. The CDR3: CASGRAGYEQYF. CDR3 in DNA: TGTGCCAGCGGGAGGGCCGGTTACGAGCAGTACTTC.

The rearrangement joins TRBV5-1 to TRBJ2-3; TRBD2 aligns across 13 bases. The V gene end was trimmed by 4 bases and the J gene end by 0 bases; junction bases not matched to a gene: 11. Germline V gene sequence: CDR1 SGHRS, CDR2 YFSETQ. The CDR3 is 19 amino acids. This chain's CDR3 is CASSAGTSGATYSTDTQYF. In DNA, the CDR3 is TGCGCCAGCAGCGCCGGGACTAGCGGGGCGACGTATAGCACAGATACGCAGTATTTT.

The chain couples TRBV10-3 to TRBJ2-7; TRBD1 aligns across 7 bases. CDR1 ENHRY and CDR2 SYGVKD come from the germline V gene. Unmatched junction bases numbered 17, after V lost 0 bases and J lost 6 bases. The CDR3 sequence is 18 residues long. CDR3 DNA sequence: TGTGCCATCAGTGAGTCGGTAGTTCTGGGGGCAACAGGGGCCGAGCAGTACTTC. It encodes CAISESVVLGATGAEQYF.

The sample holds many counts of this clonotype. This chain uses TRBV29-1 with TRBJ2-3; D may be TRBD2 (5 bases). The CDR3 is 14 amino acids. V was pared by 4 bases and J by 2 bases, with 13 bases between. Per germline, CDR1 SQVTM and CDR2 ANQGSEA. The CDR3 bases are TGCAGCGTTGCCAGCGGCGACGCCACAGATACGCAGTATTTT. It codes for CSVASGDATDTQYF.

A word on this clonotype: At one end the junction does not follow the germline gene, possibly because of a read error. The chain has TRBV4-1 and TRBJ1-2; a possible D gene is TRBD1 (5 bases). CDR3 size: 15 residues. The germline V gene encodes CDR1 MGHRA and CDR2 YSYEKL. In DNA, the CDR3 is TGCGCCAGCAGTCAAGGAGGGGCCCCTCCGGGTGGCTACACCTTC. Its protein is CASSQGGAPPGGYTF.

The chain has TRBV3-1 and TRBJ1-4; D unclear. CDR3 length: 12 amino acids. Germline V gene sequence: CDR1 LGHDT, CDR2 YNNKEL (reference sequence). Trimming shortened V by 1 base and J by 12 bases, and 9 bases separated the two germline ends. CDR3 loop: CASSQGSVELFF. CDR3 bases: TGTGCCAGCAGCCAAGGTTCAGTGGAACTGTTTTTT. Combining the CDR3 with reference TRBV3-1 and TRBJ1-4 gives the whole variable domain DTAVSQTPKYLVTQMGNDKSIKCEQNLGHDTMYWYKQDSKKFLKIMFSYNNKELIINETVPNRFSPKSPDKAHLNLHINSLELGDSAVYFCASSQGSVELFFGSGTQLSVL.

This clonotype appeared a few times. The gene calls are TRBV5-4 and TRBJ2-5; D possibly corresponds to TRBD2 (5 bases). CDR1 is SGHNT, CDR2 YYREEE, per germline (reference sequence). The CDR3 consists of 16 residues. V lost 0 bases, J lost 3 bases, and 15 bases lay in between. The CDR3 here is CASSLDIPGSKETQYF. The CDR3 nucleotides read TGTGCCAGCAGCTTGGATATACCGGGATCCAAAGAGACCCAGTACTTC. Complete variable domain (other parts from reference TRBV5-4 and TRBJ2-5): ETGVTQSPTHLIKTRGQQVTLRCSSQSGHNTVSWYQQALGQGPQFIFQYYREEENGRGNFPPRFSGLQFPNYSSELNVNALELDDSALYLCASSLDIPGSKETQYFGPGTRLLVL.

Turning to this clonotype: A read error may be the cause here, since a much bigger clone is one base away. The CDR3 reads CSARRLAGARDEQYF. Here the CDR3 DNA reads TGCAGTGCTAGGAGACTAGCCGGGGCTAGGGACGAGCAGTACTTC. The gene calls are TRBV20-1 and TRBJ2-5, with 7 bases that match TRBD2. The DNA end favors TRBJ2-7, so the J call may be wrong. CDR3 length equals 15 residues. Germline V lookup: CDR1 DFQATT, CDR2 SNEGSKA (reference sequence).